Included here is one T cell receptor (beta chain) sequence, with context. In the original processing: A productive frequency of 2.59 x 10-5 was the lowest detectable. Method: immunoSEQ multiplex PCR; TCRdb's copy keeps in-frame clones and lacks some. Clone size and the V and J calls come from that table; the DNA yielded D and trimming. This table holds about 36,000 clones, more than 70% found once. This record comes from a study of STAT5B mutations in CD4+ large granular lymphocyte leukemia. Germline V gene lookup returns CDR1 MNHNS and CDR2 SASEGT. The CDR3 is 13 residues long. J lost 5 bases, V lost 8 bases, and 5 bases had no gene match. Buffy coats from healthy blood donors served as controls.

Input material: CD4+ T cells from blood buffy coats. This TCR derives from a human donor in good health. The genes are TRBV6-1 and TRBJ1-3, with 8 nucleotides matching TRBD1. The CDR3 sequence is CASRQGFRNTIYF. CDR3 sequence (DNA): TGTGCCAGCCGACAGGGGTTTCGAAACACCATATATTTT.